The rows below give T cell receptor beta chains drawn from one sample of a study of blood T cells in healthy people across ages. Via MiXCR, TCRdb re-called the 5' RACE reads, giving one row per CDR3 protein. The table records hundreds of thousands of distinct CDR3 sequences, over 45% of them present only once. The sample taken for sequencing was blood. The receptors shown here come from a man in his thirties or forties in good health. CDR3s include the opening cysteine and the closing phenylalanine or tryptophan. The D gene is left open where the match is weak. Clone size is given for some rows only: seen once, a few or many times, or a class if the clone is expanded.

clone_size | d_call | j_call | v_call | cdr3_aa | cdr3_nt
. | . | TRBJ2-2 | TRBV20-1 | CSARGREWTGELFF | TGCAGTGCTAGAGGACGGGAGTGGACCGGGGAGCTGTTTTTT
few | . | TRBJ2-5 | TRBV7-2 | CASSLNSRAKTQYF | TGTGCCAGCAGCTTAAATTCGAGGGCCAAGACCCAGTACTTC
. | . | TRBJ2-4 | TRBV5-1 | CASSFAAGRTHIQYF | TGCGCCAGCAGCTTTGCGGCGGGCAGGACCCACATTCAGTACTTC
. | . | TRBJ1-6 | TRBV5-1 | CASSLDGTFNSSLHF | TGCGCCAGCAGCTTGGACGGAACCTTCAATTCATCCCTCCACTTT
few | . | TRBJ2-7 | TRBV27 | CASSFLSNSYEQYF | TGTGCCAGCAGTTTCTTATCCAACTCCTACGAGCAGTACTTC
. | TRBD2 | TRBJ2-3 | TRBV5-1 | CASSLTSGIVNTQYF | TGCGCCAGCAGCTTGACTAGCGGGATTGTGAATACGCAGTATTTT
. | . | TRBJ2-5 | TRBV9 | CASSVRGLWETQYF | TGTGCCAGCAGCGTTAGGGGGTTGTGGGAGACCCAGTACTTC
. | TRBD1 | TRBJ1-6 | TRBV9 | CASSLRQGDSPLHF | TGTGCCAGCAGCTTACGACAGGGCGATTCACCCCTCCACTTT
. | . | TRBJ1-2 | TRBV20-1 | CSARQRVNYGYTF | TGCAGTGCTAGACAGAGAGTTAACTATGGCTACACCTTC
. | TRBD2 | TRBJ2-3 | TRBV12-3/TRBV12-4 | CASSRSGGASDTQYF | TGTGCCAGCAGCCGTAGCGGGGGGGCTTCAGATACGCAGTATTTT